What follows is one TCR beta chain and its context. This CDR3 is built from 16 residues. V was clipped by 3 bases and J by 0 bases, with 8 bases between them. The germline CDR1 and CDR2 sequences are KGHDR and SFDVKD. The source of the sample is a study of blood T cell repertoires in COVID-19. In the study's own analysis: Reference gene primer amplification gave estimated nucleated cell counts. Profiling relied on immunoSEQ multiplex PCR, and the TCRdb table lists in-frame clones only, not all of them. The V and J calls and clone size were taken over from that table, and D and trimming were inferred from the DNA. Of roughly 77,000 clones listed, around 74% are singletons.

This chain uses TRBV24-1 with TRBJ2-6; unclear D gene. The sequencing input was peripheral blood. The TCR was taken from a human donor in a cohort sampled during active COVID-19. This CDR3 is CATSDGLFSGANVLTF. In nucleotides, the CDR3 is TGTGCCACCAGTGATGGTCTATTCTCTGGGGCCAACGTCCTGACTTTC.